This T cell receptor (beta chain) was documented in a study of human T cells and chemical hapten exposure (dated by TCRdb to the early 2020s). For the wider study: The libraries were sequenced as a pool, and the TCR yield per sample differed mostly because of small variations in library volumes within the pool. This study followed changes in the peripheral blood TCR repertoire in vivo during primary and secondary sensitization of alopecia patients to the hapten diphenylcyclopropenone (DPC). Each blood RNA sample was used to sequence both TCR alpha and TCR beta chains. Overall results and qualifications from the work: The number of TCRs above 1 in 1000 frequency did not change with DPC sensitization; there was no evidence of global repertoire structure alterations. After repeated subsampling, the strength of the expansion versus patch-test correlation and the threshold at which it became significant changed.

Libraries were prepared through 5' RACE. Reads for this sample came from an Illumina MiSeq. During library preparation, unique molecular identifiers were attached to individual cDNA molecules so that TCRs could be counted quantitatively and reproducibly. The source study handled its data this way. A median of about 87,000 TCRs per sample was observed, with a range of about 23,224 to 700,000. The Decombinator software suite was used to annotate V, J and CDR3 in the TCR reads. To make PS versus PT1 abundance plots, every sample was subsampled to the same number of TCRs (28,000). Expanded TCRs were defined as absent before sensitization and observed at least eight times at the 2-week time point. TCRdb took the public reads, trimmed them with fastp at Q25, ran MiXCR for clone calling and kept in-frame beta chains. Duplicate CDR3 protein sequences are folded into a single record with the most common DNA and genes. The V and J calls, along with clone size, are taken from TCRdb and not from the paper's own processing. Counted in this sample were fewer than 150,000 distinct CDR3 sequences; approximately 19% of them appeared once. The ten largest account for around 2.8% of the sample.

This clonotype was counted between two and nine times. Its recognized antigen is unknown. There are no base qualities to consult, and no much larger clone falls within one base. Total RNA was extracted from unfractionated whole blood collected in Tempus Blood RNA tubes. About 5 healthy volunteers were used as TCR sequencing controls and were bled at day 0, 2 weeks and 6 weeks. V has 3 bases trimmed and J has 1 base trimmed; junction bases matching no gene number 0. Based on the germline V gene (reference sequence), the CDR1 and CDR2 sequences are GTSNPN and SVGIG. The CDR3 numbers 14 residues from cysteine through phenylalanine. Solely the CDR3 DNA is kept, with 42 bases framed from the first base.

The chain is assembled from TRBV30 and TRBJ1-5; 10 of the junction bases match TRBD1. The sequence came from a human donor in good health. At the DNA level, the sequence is TGTGCCTGGAGGGGACAGGGGAGCAATCAGCCCCAGCATTTT. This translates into CAWRGQGSNQPQHF.